One sample yielded the 9 T cell receptor beta chains listed below, sequenced in a study of technical replicates of blood from a handful of donors listed by TCRdb under 2017. The protocol used for the library was the immunoSEQ multiplex PCR assay. In its TCRdb copy, this immuneACCESS table keeps in-frame sequences only and misses some clones. Where compared with another copy, unresolved V genes explain less than half of these, and the others have no known cause. The sample contains some 94,000 clones, almost 97% of them found a single time. 0.36% of the sample lies in the top ten. The sample comprised T cells isolated from PBMCs. These receptors originate from a human donor in good health.

The chain combines TRBV7-9 with TRBJ2-7, with 14 bases identical to TRBD2. V was clipped by 4 bases and J by 7 bases; unmatched bases: 6. This CDR3 contains 15 residues. CDR1 SEHNR and CDR2 FQNEAQ come from the germline V gene (reference sequence). CDR3 residues: CASSYGLAGGREQYF. The CDR3 nucleotides read TGTGCCAGCAGCTACGGACTAGCGGGAGGAAGGGAGCAGTACTTC.

About this clone itself: The junction departs from the called germline gene at one end, perhaps through a read error. This chain joins TRBV4-2 and TRBJ1-5; TRBD1 agrees at 9 bases. Germline V lookup: CDR1 LGHNA, CDR2 YNFKEQ. CDR3 length equals 13 residues. CDR3 DNA sequence: TGTGCCAGCGGCCACAGGGGGCTTCAGCCCCAGCATTTT. Translated, it gives CASGHRGLQPQHF.

The rearrangement uses TRBV11-3 and TRBJ2-2; D uncertain. This CDR3 spans 16 amino acids. From germline, CDR1 is SGHNT and CDR2 YENEEA. Trimming removed 0 bases at V and 3 bases at J, with 11 bases between. As DNA, the CDR3 is TGTGCCAGCAGCTTAGACGACCGGGTAGACACCGGGGAGCTGTTTTTT. This encodes CASSLDDRVDTGELFF.

The rearrangement joins TRBV29-1 to TRBJ2-7, with 12 bases matching TRBD2. CDR3 size: 14 residues. Trimming removed 6 bases from V and 0 bases from J; junction bases left unmatched: 3. The germline gives CDR1 SQVTM, CDR2 ANQGSEA. The CDR3 protein is CSVEGLAGSYEQYF. The CDR3 DNA is TGCAGCGTCGAGGGACTAGCGGGCTCCTACGAGCAGTACTTC.

The count of this clone is one. Written as DNA, the CDR3 is TGTGCCAGCAGCCCAGACAGGGGCAGCAATCAGCCCCAGCATTTT. This gives the protein CASSPDRGSNQPQHF. The V call is TRBV7-2, the J call TRBJ1-5; 8 bases map to TRBD1. CDR1 SGHTA and CDR2 FQGNSA come from the germline V gene. With V trimmed by 5 bases and J by 1 base, 4 bases remained unmatched. The CDR3 runs 15 residues.

The V call is TRBV9, the J call TRBJ2-7, with TRBD2 matching over 7 bases. The CDR3 contains 13 residues. J was trimmed by 3 bases and V by 5 bases; bases with no gene match: 5. Per the germline V gene, CDR1 is SGDLS and CDR2 is YYNGEE. The CDR3, as DNA: TGTGCCAGCAGTGGTGGCGGGAGCTACGAGCAGTACTTC. Translated: CASSGGGSYEQYF.

The J gene is TRBJ1-5, the V gene TRBV2, with 7 bases matching TRBD1. The CDR3 has 16 residues. Germline loops: CDR1 SNHLY, CDR2 FYNNEI. J gave up 0 bases and V 5 bases, and 7 bases lay outside the gene matches. CDR3: CASSKPGGISNQPQHF. CDR3 nucleotide sequence: TGTGCCAGCAGTAAACCAGGGGGGATTAGCAATCAGCCCCAGCATTTT.

CDR3 residues: CASTGESPYEQYF. DNA of the CDR3: TGTGCCAGCACGGGGGAATCCCCCTACGAGCAGTACTTC. V is TRBV2 and J is TRBJ2-7, with a tentative D call TRBD2 (6 bases). Germline loops: CDR1 SNHLY, CDR2 FYNNEI. The germline V and J ends were trimmed by 7 bases and 2 bases, with 12 bases remaining between them. The CDR3 is made up of 13 amino acids. Filled out from reference TRBV2 and TRBJ2-7, the complete variable domain reads EPEVTQTPSHQVTQMGQEVILRCVPISNHLYFYWYRQILGQKVEFLVSFYNNEISEKSEIFDDQFSVERPDGSNFTLKIRSTKLEDSAMYFCASTGESPYEQYFGPGTRLTVT.

The chain couples TRBV6-5 to TRBJ2-3; D is possibly TRBD2 (5 bases). The CDR3 spans 15 residues. Per the germline V gene, CDR1 is MNHEY and CDR2 is SVGAGI. V gave up 2 bases and J gave up 6 bases, with 15 bases separating them. This chain's CDR3 is CASSYQSSAGDTQYF. The CDR3 bases are TGTGCCAGCAGTTACCAGTCGTCCGCGGGTGATACGCAGTATTTT.